Only a few counts were recorded for the clone carrying this T cell receptor beta chain. Following RNA extraction, reverse transcription yielded cDNA that acted as the sequencing template. TCRdb's table, derived via immunoSEQ multiplex PCR, lists solely in-frame clones and lacks some. The table includes about 200,000 clones, 30% to 40% detected once. The V gene lost 5 bases and the J gene lost 7 bases, with 7 bases spanning the gap. This CDR3 has 11 residues. Germline CDR1 reads MNHNY; CDR2 reads SVGAGI (reference sequence). The sample belongs to a study of CD8+ T cells in alopecia areata. Treatment specified: oral pan-JAK inhibitor, 5-10 mg twice daily.

This chain links TRBV6-6 with TRBJ2-3; D perhaps matches TRBD1 (5 bases). The material was CD4+ T cells sorted from blood, obtained at approximately week 30, from a patient treated with tofacitinib. The receptor comes from a human donor with alopecia areata. CDR3 nucleotides: TGTGCCAGCAGTCCAGGGTATACGCAGTATTTT. It codes for CASSPGYTQYF.